These 26 T cell receptor beta chains share one sample of origin, sequenced in a study of low-dose radiotherapy and immunotherapy resistance in tumors. The time point was: after trial treatment. Treatment denoted: LDRT plus nivolumab, ipilimumab, low-dose cyclophosphamide and aspirin (RACIN trial). With TRAV- and TRBV-specific primers, first-strand cDNA was made, covering the alpha and beta chains. TCRs were amplified for 20 to 25 PCR cycles with a constant-region primer and V-primer adapter. TCRdb recomputed calls from the reads with MiXCR, one row per CDR3 protein. The sample carries 85,000 to 95,000 distinct CDR3 sequences, 20% to 25% recorded once. The sequencing used PBMCs, collected after low-dose radiotherapy plus immunotherapy. The receptor source for this set is a female donor with ovarian cancer.

This chain links TRBV4-1 with TRBJ2-7, with 8 bases that match TRBD2. The CDR3 is 20 amino acids. The trim removed 0 bases at V and 2 bases at J, leaving 18 bases unmatched. Germline assignment: CDR1 MGHRA and CDR2 YSYEKL. The CDR3 bases are TGCGCCAGCAGCCAAGAAGGTTTCGCGGCGGGGGGCCCCAGCCCCTACGAGCAGTACTTC. This translates into CASSQEGFAAGGPSPYEQYF.

The chain couples TRBV4-1 to TRBJ2-2; D is undetermined. CDR3 length: 14 residues. V lost 3 bases, J lost 4 bases, and 9 bases lay in between. Germline V gives CDR1 MGHRA, CDR2 YSYEKL. The CDR3 nucleotides read TGCGCCAGCAGCCAGAACAGCGTCACCGGGGAGCTGTTTTTT. Protein sequence: CASSQNSVTGELFF.

This clonotype was counted many times. The chain's CDR3 is CASSWLPWGRDNSPLHF. The DNA of the CDR3 is TGTGCCAGCAGCTGGCTTCCCTGGGGCAGAGATAATTCACCCCTCCACTTT. The gene calls are TRBV7-2 and TRBJ1-6; the D gene is possibly TRBD1 (5 bases). V gave up 4 bases and J gave up 5 bases, with 18 bases separating them. The germline V gene has CDR1 SGHTA and CDR2 FQGNSA. This CDR3 is 17 amino acids long. The full variable domain, its missing parts supplied by reference TRBV7-2 and TRBJ1-6, is GAGVSQSPSNKVTEKGKDVELRCDPISGHTALYWYRQSLGQGLEFLIYFQGNSAPDKSGLPSDRFSAERTGGSVSTLTIQRTQQEDSAVYLCASSWLPWGRDNSPLHFGNGTRLTVT.

The chain employs TRBV3-1 and TRBJ2-1, with 11 bases that match TRBD2. Germline V lookup: CDR1 LGHDT, CDR2 YNNKEL (reference sequence). The V segment lost 0 bases and the J segment 8 bases; nucleotides outside the gene matches: 3. The CDR3 contains 15 residues. CDR3 DNA: TGTGCCAGCAGCCAAGAGATAGCGGGAGGGGATGAGCAGTTCTTC. Its translation: CASSQEIAGGDEQFF.

On this clonotype: One end of the junction fails to match germline, which may point to a read error. This rearrangement joins TRBV7-2 to TRBJ1-2, with 11 bases identical to TRBD1. Germline-derived CDR1 and CDR2 are SGHTA and FQGNSA. The CDR3 extends over 15 amino acids. As DNA, the CDR3 is TGTGCCAGCTGCTCCAGTGGGACAGGGGGAGTTGGCTACAACTTC. Translating gives CASCSSGTGGVGYNF.

This clonotype was seen ten or more times. The chain employs TRBV12-3 or TRBV12-4 and TRBJ2-1; no clear D gene. The V end lost 3 bases, the J end lost 1 base, and 7 bases lay between the germline ends. CDR3 length: 14 amino acids. DNA of the CDR3: TGTGCCAGCAGTTTGTGGGTTTCCTACAATGAGCAGTTCTTC. It yields the protein CASSLWVSYNEQFF.

This clonotype was observed at least ten times. The chain joins TRBV5-1 to TRBJ2-2; D is uncertain. Germline CDR1 is SGHRS and CDR2 is YFSETQ. V lost 4 bases, J lost 2 bases, and 3 bases lay in between. The CDR3 has 12 amino acids. The CDR3 spells CASSRNTGELFF. DNA of the CDR3: TGCGCCAGCAGCCGTAACACCGGGGAGCTGTTTTTT.

Details on this clonotype: This likely traces to a read error, being one base from a far larger clone. This sequence joins TRBV5-5 and TRBJ2-5, with 7 bases identical to TRBD1. The CDR3 has 15 residues. The V and J ends lost 4 bases and 11 bases, in that order; junction bases with no gene match: 17. Germline assignment: CDR1 SGHKS and CDR2 YYEKEE (reference sequence). The CDR3 sequence: CASSPRQGKNNEQYF. CDR3 nucleotide sequence: TGTGCCAGCAGCCCCAGACAGGGAAAGAACAATGAGCAGTACTTC.

Many counts were recorded for this clonotype. The chain recombines TRBV12-3 or TRBV12-4 with TRBJ1-1, with TRBD1 identical over 10 bases. V lost 5 bases and J lost 1; bases outside the gene matches: 1. The CDR3 spans 14 residues. The CDR3 DNA reads TGTGCCAGCAGTAGGGACAGGGGGAACACTGAAGCTTTCTTT. This sequence encodes CASSRDRGNTEAFF.

A note on this clonotype: A much larger clone is a single base away; this may be a read error. This chain uses TRBV7-9 with TRBJ1-1; D not resolved. This CDR3 is built from 13 residues. The V gene lost 2 bases and the J gene lost 3 bases, with 7 bases spanning the gap. Germline V gene data show CDR1 as SEHNR and CDR2 as FQNEAQ (reference sequence). As DNA, the CDR3 is TGTGCCAGCAGCTTAAGCTTTGACACTGAAGCTTTCTTT. Its protein product is CASSLSFDTEAFF.

Notes on this clonotype: The DNA is left out, because the CDR3 cannot be placed on it with certainty; the CDR3 is given as TCRdb lists it. V is TRBV7-2 and J is TRBJ1-6; the table's TRBD1 call for D was not verified on the DNA. The germline V gene has CDR1 SGHTA and CDR2 FQGNSA. Including both end residues, the CDR3 is 22 amino acids long. The chain's CDR3 is CASSFYICSARGQGGYNSPLHF.

This clonotype was found many times. The rearrangement joins TRBV2 to TRBJ2-5, with TRBD2 as a possible D gene (6 bases). CDR1 is SNHLY, CDR2 FYNNEI, per germline. CDR3 length: 14 amino acids. V was clipped by 4 bases and J by 5 bases, with 14 bases between them. In DNA, the CDR3 is TGTGCCAGCAGTGTTTCAGGCCTAGCGGAGACCCAGTACTTC. This codes for CASSVSGLAETQYF.

This clonotype was found many times. V gene TRBV9 combines with J gene TRBJ2-6; possibly TRBD2 for D (6 bases). The germline V gene encodes CDR1 SGDLS and CDR2 YYNGEE. Trimming pared 0 bases from V and 4 bases from J, leaving 11 bases between. The CDR3 has 16 residues. The CDR3 loop is CASSVAAGWGANVLTF. Here the CDR3 DNA reads TGTGCCAGCAGCGTAGCTGCGGGGTGGGGGGCCAACGTCCTGACTTTC.

There are many counts of this clonotype. The chain joins TRBV7-3 to TRBJ2-6, with D unresolved. V was cut by 1 base and J by 4 bases, with 8 bases left in between. Germline V CDR1 and CDR2: SGHTA, FQGTGA. The CDR3 is 15 amino acids. The CDR3 is CASSLIDSGANVLTF. In nucleotides, the CDR3 is TGTGCCAGCAGCTTAATCGATTCAGGGGCCAACGTCCTGACTTTC.

This clonotype has ten or more counts. This chain uses TRBV29-1 with TRBJ1-2; D may be TRBD1 (6 bases). CDR1 is SQVTM, CDR2 ANQGSEA, per germline. V lost 1 base and J lost 4, with 13 bases in between. The CDR3 spans 14 residues. The CDR3 coding sequence is TGCAGCGTTGAAGCCAGAGGGGGGGGCTATGGCTACACCTTC. As protein: CSVEARGGGYGYTF.

This chain connects TRBV20-1 to TRBJ2-7; 11 bases match TRBD2. There are 15 residues in the CDR3. The V segment lost 0 bases and the J segment 5 bases; nucleotides outside the gene matches: 6. The V gene's germline CDR1 is DFQATT and CDR2 SNEGSKA (reference sequence). The CDR3 region is CSARDLAGGGHEQYF. The CDR3 bases are TGCAGTGCTAGAGATCTAGCGGGAGGAGGCCACGAGCAGTACTTC.

This clonotype has just one count. This chain uses TRBV12-3 or TRBV12-4 with TRBJ1-2; TRBD1 is a possible D gene (5 bases). The V end was cut by 6 bases, the J end by 4 bases, with 24 bases between. The CDR3 is 17 residues long. The CDR3 DNA reads TGTGCCAGCAGCGCGGGACTACCGGGGACGGCCACCTATGGCTACACCTTC. Protein product: CASSAGLPGTATYGYTF.

This clonotype was seen repeatedly, ten times or more. The V call is TRBV5-1, the J call TRBJ2-1; the match to TRBD2 covers 13 bases. This CDR3 has 15 residues. Trimming cost V 4 bases and J 6 bases; bases outside gene matches: 4. CDR1 is SGHRS and CDR2 is YFSETQ in the germline V gene. In DNA form, the CDR3 reads TGCGCCAGCAGCCGGACTAGCGGGGGTGGCAATGAGCAGTTCTTC. It translates to CASSRTSGGGNEQFF.

A word on this clonotype: A far larger clone is only one base removed, so a read error is likely. V usage is TRBV27 and J usage is TRBJ2-2; 7 bases match TRBD1. Germline CDR1 reads MNHEY; CDR2 reads SMNVEV (reference sequence). The CDR3 covers 15 residues. V dropped 7 bases and J dropped 0; count of bases not matched to a gene: 5. Here the CDR3 DNA reads TGTGCCAGCACTTTGGGACAGACGAACACCGGGGAGCTGTTTTTT. This translates into CASTLGQTNTGELFF.

This clonotype was seen ten or more times. The chain has TRBV20-1 and TRBJ2-3; tentative D call: TRBD2 (6 bases). Trimming took 1 base from V and 5 from J, leaving 22 bases between them. This CDR3 has 17 residues. CDR1 and CDR2 from the germline V gene are DFQATT and SNEGSKA (reference sequence). CDR3 DNA sequence: TGCAGTGCTAGAGGTCCCCCGGATAGCGGAGGCCTAGATACGCAGTATTTT. The encoded protein is CSARGPPDSGGLDTQYF.

This clonotype was detected ten times or more. This rearrangement joins TRBV7-2 to TRBJ1-1, with D perhaps matching TRBD1 (6 bases). Trimming took 4 bases from V and 0 from J, leaving 9 bases between them. Germline loops: CDR1 SGHTA, CDR2 FQGNSA. The CDR3 spans 14 residues. The CDR3 region has the DNA TGTGCCAGCAGCTGGGACACCTTGAACACTGAAGCTTTCTTT. The encoded protein is CASSWDTLNTEAFF.

The V gene is TRBV25-1, the J gene TRBJ2-1; TRBD2 aligns across 7 bases. Germline V gene sequence: CDR1 MGHDK, CDR2 SYGVNS. V lost 5 bases and J lost 6; bases outside the gene matches: 7. The CDR3 has 14 residues. The CDR3 sequence is CASSPGSSGNEQFF. For the CDR3, the DNA is TGTGCCAGCAGTCCAGGGTCTAGCGGCAATGAGCAGTTCTTC.

The V call is TRBV30, the J call TRBJ1-5, with D unresolved. This CDR3 region has 15 residues. Trimming took 1 base from V and 4 from J, leaving 14 bases between them. Germline V lookup: CDR1 GTSNPN, CDR2 SVGIG (reference sequence). The CDR3, as DNA: TGTGCCTGGAGTGCAGCATTGACAACGAATCAGCCCCAGCATTTT. Amino acid sequence: CAWSAALTTNQPQHF.

In the case of this clonotype: Possible read error: a much larger clone is one base away. The CDR3 does not end in the conserved phenylalanine or tryptophan, so this is likely a read error. The V call is TRBV27, the J call TRBJ2-1; TRBD1 agrees at 8 bases. The germline gives CDR1 MNHEY, CDR2 SMNVEV (reference sequence). CDR3 size: 14 residues. J lost 8 bases, V lost 5 bases, and 8 bases had no gene match. The CDR3 DNA reads TGTGCCAGCAGTATTGGGACAGGCATGGATGAGCAGTTCTTA. This gives the protein CASSIGTGMDEQFL.

This clonotype was seen at least ten times. The chain uses TRBV2 and TRBJ2-2, with 9 bases that match TRBD1. Per germline, CDR1 SNHLY and CDR2 FYNNEI. The trim removed 0 bases at V and 4 bases at J, leaving 6 bases unmatched. There are 17 residues in the CDR3. The DNA of the CDR3 is TGTGCCAGCAGTGAAGCCCGGACAGGGGCGAGCACCGGGGAGCTGTTTTTT. The encoded protein is CASSEARTGASTGELFF.

In this sample, this clonotype turned up many times. The chain uses TRBV6-2 or TRBV6-3 and TRBJ2-7; D is perhaps TRBD1 (6 bases). Germline V gene data show CDR1 as MNHEY and CDR2 as SVGEGT. The ends were cut back, 3 bases at V and 2 bases at J, with 20 bases in the middle. There are 17 residues in the CDR3. The CDR3 reads CASSYYSGTRHPYEQYF. The CDR3 nucleotides read TGTGCCAGCAGTTATTACTCGGGGACAAGGCACCCCTACGAGCAGTACTTC.